Below are 10 T cell receptor beta chains sequenced from a single sample in a study of cytomegalovirus exposure and HLA in healthy donors. PCR used 60 Vbeta primers and 13 Jbeta primers. The table came from immunoSEQ multiplex PCR; TCRdb's copy has only in-frame clones and leaves some out. The table has 90,000 or so clones, under 80% seen once. The sample comprised PBMCs. Receptors originate from a man aged 60 to 69 in good health and CMV-seronegative.

This chain connects TRBV27 to TRBJ1-2; 8 bases are shared with TRBD1. The germline V gene encodes CDR1 MNHEY and CDR2 SMNVEV (reference sequence). V shed 4 bases and J 4 bases; nucleotides not matched to a gene: 8. This CDR3 comprises 15 residues. The CDR3 protein is CASSSRTGIGYGYTF. The CDR3 DNA reads TGTGCCAGCAGTTCGCGGACAGGGATTGGCTATGGCTACACCTTC.

In DNA, the CDR3 is TGTGCCAGCAGCGTCGAGCGGGGGGGCCGCGATGAGCAGTTCTTC. It is translated as CASSVERGGRDEQFF. The V and J genes are TRBV5-4 and TRBJ2-1; 10 bases fit TRBD2. In germline, CDR1 is SGHNT, CDR2 YYREEE (reference sequence). V lost 4 bases, J lost 8 bases, and 9 bases stayed unmatched. The CDR3 is 15 residues long.

The J gene is TRBJ2-1, the V gene TRBV2, with D perhaps TRBD2 (5 bases). From germline, CDR1 is SNHLY and CDR2 FYNNEI. This CDR3 has 15 amino acids. Trimming took off 7 bases at V and 0 bases at J, with 13 bases between the two ends. Written as DNA, the CDR3 is TGTGCCAGCAATCTCCAGCGGAGCTCCTACAATGAGCAGTTCTTC. Its translation: CASNLQRSSYNEQFF.

V and J are TRBV4-2 and TRBJ1-4; D is uncertain. The CDR3 has 13 residues. The germline gives CDR1 LGHNA, CDR2 YNFKEQ. V was pared by 0 bases and J by 4 bases, with 3 bases between. The CDR3 coding sequence is TGTGCCAGCAGCCAAGACTATAATGAAAAACTGTTTTTT. As protein: CASSQDYNEKLFF.

A remark on this clone: The junction departs from the called germline gene at one end, perhaps through a read error. The V call is TRBV7-9, the J call TRBJ2-1, with TRBD1 as a possible D gene (5 bases). CDR1 SEHNR and CDR2 FQNEAQ come from the germline V gene (reference sequence). The CDR3 runs to 12 residues. In nucleotides, the CDR3 is TGTTCCAGCAGCTTAGGGGCTAATGAGCAGTTCTTC. Its protein product is CSSSLGANEQFF. Variable domain in full (rest from reference TRBV7-9 and TRBJ2-1): DTGVSQNPRHKITKRGQNVTFRCDPISEHNRLYWYRQTLGQGPEFLTYFQNEAQLEKSRLLSDRFSAERPKGSFSTLEIQRTEQGDSAMYLCSSSLGANEQFFGPGTRLTVL.

V gene TRBV7-8 combines with J gene TRBJ2-1; D perhaps matches TRBD2 (6 bases). CDR3 length: 15 residues. V lost 1 base, J lost 10 bases, and 17 bases lay in between. Germline CDR1 is SGHVS and CDR2 is FQNEAQ. CDR3 amino acids: CASSLGRGARGEQFF. The DNA for the CDR3 is TGTGCCAGCAGCTTAGGTCGCGGGGCCCGGGGGGAGCAGTTCTTC.

This sequence joins TRBV29-1 and TRBJ2-1; 7 bases are shared with TRBD2. CDR3 length equals 14 residues. Germline loops: CDR1 SQVTM, CDR2 ANQGSEA. V shed 7 bases, J shed 5 bases, and the junction held 11 bases outside the gene matches. CDR3 amino acids: CSAFEASGNNEQFF. The CDR3 DNA follows: TGCAGCGCCTTCGAGGCTAGCGGAAACAATGAGCAGTTCTTC.

The V and J genes are TRBV14 and TRBJ2-7; D is undetermined. Germline-derived CDR1 and CDR2 are SGHDN and FVKESK. The CDR3 sequence is 13 residues long. V lost 4 bases and J lost 4, with 11 bases in between. The CDR3, as DNA: TGTGCCAGCAGCCCCCTCCTCGGGTACGAGCAGTACTTC. Its translation: CASSPLLGYEQYF.

CDR3 DNA sequence: TGTGCCTGGAGTGTTCGAGCTAACTATGGCTACACCTTC. Translating gives CAWSVRANYGYTF. The V call is TRBV30, the J call TRBJ1-2; D is ambiguous. Germline V CDR1 and CDR2: GTSNPN, SVGIG (reference sequence). V was shortened by 0 bases and J by 0 bases, with 5 bases between the two germline ends. CDR3 length: 13 amino acids.

This chain uses TRBV11-3 with TRBJ1-1; possibly TRBD1 for D (5 bases). There are 13 residues in the CDR3. Trimming cost V 1 base and J 5 bases, with 8 bases left between them. From germline, CDR1 is SGHNT and CDR2 YENEEA. In DNA form, the CDR3 reads TGTGCCAGCAGCTTAGGGGAGGGGACTGAAGCTTTCTTT. Protein sequence: CASSLGEGTEAFF.